This TCR beta chain is from a study of T cell responses to AZD1222 COVID-19 vaccine. Findings and caveats of the study: Vaccine-related CD4 TCRs covered spike, predominating at 160-218 and 743-854. Only a handful of AZD1222 recipients were seropositive at baseline. White British people made up most donors, females outnumbered males, and clonal diversity was possibly underestimated.

The CDR3 extends over 16 amino acids. Trimming took 5 bases from V and 4 from J; bases not matched to a gene: 12. CDR1 MNHNY and CDR2 SVGAGI come from the germline V gene (reference sequence). Measured with immunoSEQ multiplex PCR; TCRdb has only the in-frame clones, and not every one. The data show approximately 160,000 clones, around 92% seen once. A word on this clone: Its antigen remains unknown.

The receptor was derived from an adult in good health. This chain uses TRBV6-6 with TRBJ1-2, with 8 bases that match TRBD1. Sequences were derived from peripheral blood, sampled on day 0 of AZD1222 vaccination. The CDR3 bases are TGTGCCAGCAGTCCTTGGGACAGGCTTAGCGGCTATGGCTACACCTTC. This encodes CASSPWDRLSGYGYTF.